This T cell receptor beta chain was observed in a study of blood T cell repertoires in COVID-19. Turning to the study itself: COVID-19 samples collected from the United States, Italy and Spain covered acute and convalescent phases.

This clone was found once. Libraries were prepared by immunoSEQ multiplex PCR; TCRdb keeps only in-frame clonotypes and omits some of them. Seen here are some 97,000 clones, roughly 89% observed once, and the top ten hold approximately 5.1%. Germline CDR1 reads SGHNT; CDR2 reads YYREEE (reference sequence). The ends were cut back, 0 bases at V and 2 bases at J, with 9 bases in the middle. The CDR3 covers 15 residues. Material: peripheral blood. The V gene is TRBV5-4, the J gene TRBJ1-3; no clear D. This clonotype was sampled from a man in his 70s with acute or convalescent COVID-19. For the CDR3, the DNA is TGTGCCAGCAGCTTGGGTTCAGTCGCTGGAAACACCATATATTTT. This sequence encodes CASSLGSVAGNTIYF.